One sample yielded the 29 T cell receptor beta chains listed below, sequenced in a study of Ad26.COV2.S vaccination and SARS-CoV-2 variants. Produced via immunoSEQ multiplex PCR; TCRdb's table is partial and in-frame only. The sample yields about 260,000 clones, approximately 88% seen once. Treatment reported: some 19 received Ad26.COV2.S at low or high dose, single or two shots; about 5 received placebo; per-sample allocation not given. Samples analyzed were those drawn on day 63 after the first vaccine or placebo injection. The input for sequencing was peripheral blood, taken in a trial of Ad26.COV2.S vaccine versus placebo. These receptors originate from a person between 18 and 59 years old who received the Ad26.COV2.S COVID-19 vaccine or a placebo.

The CDR3 DNA reads as TGTGCCAGCTCACCCTCTGGTTCAGATACGCAGTATTTT. Its protein is CASSPSGSDTQYF. The V and J genes are TRBV18 and TRBJ2-3; D is undetermined. The CDR3 contains 13 residues. V was clipped by 3 bases and J by 4 bases, with 8 bases between them. CDR1 is KGHSH, CDR2 LQKENI, per germline. The whole variable domain, filled in from reference TRBV18 and TRBJ2-3, reads NAGVMQNPRHLVRRRGQEARLRCSPMKGHSHVYWYRQLPEEGLKFMVYLQKENIIDESGMPKERFSAEFPKEGPSILRIQQVVRGDSAAYFCASSPSGSDTQYFGPGTRLTVL.

The V and J genes are TRBV18 and TRBJ2-3; D gene unclear. The V gene lost 3 bases and the J gene lost 6 bases, with 22 bases spanning the gap. The germline CDR1 and CDR2 sequences are KGHSH and LQKENI. This CDR3 spans 17 amino acids. The chain's CDR3 is CASSPSGRKLEADTQYF. In DNA form, the CDR3 reads TGTGCCAGCTCACCTTCCGGCCGTAAACTTGAGGCCGATACGCAGTATTTT.

The genes are TRBV7-2 and TRBJ2-7, with D possibly called TRBD1 or TRBD2 (5 bases each). The CDR3 runs to 14 residues. Per the germline V gene, CDR1 is SGHTA and CDR2 is FQGNSA. V was pared by 0 bases and J by 2 bases, with 8 bases between. CDR3 sequence: CASSLAGTTYEQYF. The CDR3, as DNA: TGTGCCAGCAGCTTAGCAGGGACCACCTACGAGCAGTACTTC.

V usage is TRBV6-2 or TRBV6-3 and J usage is TRBJ2-5, with D perhaps matching TRBD1 (7 bases). Trimming removed 2 bases at V and 2 bases at J, with 12 bases between. This CDR3 contains 15 residues. From germline, CDR1 is MNHEY and CDR2 SVGEGT. CDR3 nucleotide sequence: TGTGCCAGCAGTTACGGAGGGGGCCGGCAAGAGACCCAGTACTTC. It specifies CASSYGGGRQETQYF.

The genes are TRBV10-3 and TRBJ1-5, with 8 positions matching TRBD1. CDR3 length equals 13 residues. The V segment lost 6 bases and the J segment 4 bases; nucleotides outside the gene matches: 2. Per the germline V gene, CDR1 is ENHRY and CDR2 is SYGVKD. For the CDR3, the DNA is TGTGCCATCAGGGGGGACAGGAATCAGCCCCAGCATTTT. This translates into CAIRGDRNQPQHF.

The rearrangement links TRBV11-3 to TRBJ2-1; D possibly corresponds to TRBD2 (6 bases). The CDR3 extends over 17 amino acids. V lost 1 base, J lost 1 base, and 14 bases lay in between. CDR1 SGHNT and CDR2 YENEEA come from the germline V gene. The CDR3 nucleotides are TGTGCCAGCAGCTTAGGCGGAGCGGGTGTATCCTACAATGAGCAGTTCTTC. Translating it yields CASSLGGAGVSYNEQFF.

The V call is TRBV5-1, the J call TRBJ2-3, with TRBD2 matching 7 bases. Per the germline V gene, CDR1 is SGHRS and CDR2 is YFSETQ. J gave up 2 bases and V 5 bases, and 11 bases lay outside the gene matches. The CDR3 covers 16 residues. This CDR3 is CASRSYKGTTTDTQYF. The CDR3 bases are TGCGCCAGCAGGAGTTATAAAGGGACTACCACAGATACGCAGTATTTT.

The V gene is TRBV2, the J gene TRBJ2-2, with TRBD2 matching over 8 bases. J gave up 1 base and V 2 bases, and 0 bases lay outside the gene matches. The CDR3 totals 15 residues. Germline values: CDR1 SNHLY, CDR2 FYNNEI. CDR3 residues: CASSELAGNTGELFF. CDR3 coding DNA: TGTGCCAGCAGTGAACTAGCGGGGAACACCGGGGAGCTGTTTTTT.

The gene calls are TRBV14 and TRBJ2-1, with D possibly being TRBD2 (5 bases). CDR3 size: 13 residues. Germline V gene sequence: CDR1 SGHDN, CDR2 FVKESK. Between the trimmed V and J ends, which lost 4 bases and 9 bases, there was a span of 13 bases. The CDR3 loop is CASSPRAAGEQFF. The CDR3 DNA is TGTGCCAGCAGCCCCCGCGCCGCGGGTGAGCAGTTCTTC.

The chain joins TRBV6-6 to TRBJ2-5; D remains unclear. The CDR3 is 15 residues long. The germline V gene has CDR1 MNHNY and CDR2 SVGAGI (reference sequence). V was trimmed by 6 bases and J by 5 bases, leaving 19 bases between them. CDR3 amino acids: CASSPERIGAETQYF. The CDR3, as DNA: TGTGCCAGCAGCCCCGAGAGGATTGGTGCGGAGACCCAGTACTTC.

The V and J genes are TRBV3-1 (or the pseudogene TRBV3-2) and TRBJ2-5; no definite D call. The germline gives CDR1 LGHDT, CDR2 YNNKEL (reference sequence). This CDR3 is built from 15 residues. V was clipped by 1 base and J by 5 bases, with 14 bases between them. CDR3 protein: CASSQGLSSRETQYF. The CDR3 nucleotides are TGTGCCAGCAGCCAAGGATTAAGTTCCCGGGAGACCCAGTACTTC.

The J gene is TRBJ2-2, the V gene TRBV5-4; D might be TRBD1 (6 bases). CDR3 size: 13 residues. In germline, CDR1 is SGHNT, CDR2 YYREEE (reference sequence). V was pared by 3 bases and J by 9 bases, with 12 bases between. The CDR3 nucleotides read TGTGCCAGCAGCTCACAGGGTAGCCGGGAGCTGTTTTTT. It is translated as CASSSQGSRELFF.

The rearrangement links TRBV9 to TRBJ2-7, with unresolved D. The CDR3 runs 13 residues. Germline loops: CDR1 SGDLS, CDR2 YYNGEE. The V end lost 0 bases, the J end lost 6 bases, and 10 bases lay between the germline ends. The CDR3 loop is CASSVGEESEQYV. Here the CDR3 DNA reads TGTGCCAGCAGCGTAGGGGAAGAAAGCGAGCAGTACGTC.

The chain has TRBV7-2 and TRBJ2-1, with 8 bases matching TRBD1. Germline V lookup: CDR1 SGHTA, CDR2 FQGNSA. CDR3 length: 15 amino acids. With V trimmed by 5 bases and J by 6 bases, 9 bases remained unmatched. CDR3 in DNA: TGTGCCAGCAGCAGAGGACAGGGCCGAGGCAATGAGCAGTTCTTC. As protein: CASSRGQGRGNEQFF.

The genes are TRBV19 and TRBJ2-7, with unresolved D. Trimming stripped 4 bases from V and 1 base from J, with 8 bases between. The CDR3 is made up of 13 amino acids. Germline V gene sequence: CDR1 LNHDA, CDR2 SQIVND (reference sequence). CDR3 in DNA: TGTGCCAGTAGTACTGGCGGATCCTACGAGCAGTACTTC. This translates into CASSTGGSYEQYF.

J is TRBJ2-7 and V is TRBV12-3 or TRBV12-4, with a possible D match to TRBD1 (6 bases). V gave up 6 bases and J gave up 4 bases, with 13 bases separating them. This CDR3 contains 13 residues. The CDR3 DNA reads as TGTGCCAGCAGCTACAGGGTATTGTACGAGCAGTACTTC. Amino acid sequence: CASSYRVLYEQYF.

In DNA, the CDR3 is TGTGCCAGCAGCCAGGGACTAGCGGAGACCCAGTACTTC. This codes for CASSQGLAETQYF. This chain links TRBV14 with TRBJ2-5; 10 bases line up with TRBD2. Germline CDR1 reads SGHDN; CDR2 reads FVKESK. This CDR3 has 13 residues. Germline trimming cut 3 bases from V and 5 bases from J; bases unmatched to any gene: 0.

The chain has TRBV6-2 or TRBV6-3 and TRBJ2-1; weak D call: TRBD1 (6 bases). Trimming stripped 2 bases from V and 4 bases from J, with 9 bases between. The CDR3 has 14 residues. Germline CDR1 reads MNHEY; CDR2 reads SVGEGT. CDR3: CASSYTGRYNEQFF. CDR3 in DNA: TGTGCCAGCAGTTACACAGGGCGGTACAATGAGCAGTTCTTC.

In DNA, the CDR3 is TGTGCCAGCAGCTTGGGACAGCCTTACTCTGGAAACACCATATATTTT. Residues: CASSLGQPYSGNTIYF. The V and J genes are TRBV7-2 and TRBJ1-3, with TRBD1 matching 7 bases. Trimming removed 3 bases from V and 0 bases from J; junction bases left unmatched: 5. From germline, CDR1 is SGHTA and CDR2 FQGNSA. This CDR3 has 16 amino acids. Supplemented by reference TRBV7-2 and TRBJ1-3, the full variable domain reads GAGVSQSPSNKVTEKGKDVELRCDPISGHTALYWYRQSLGQGLEFLIYFQGNSAPDKSGLPSDRFSAERTGGSVSTLTIQRTQQEDSAVYLCASSLGQPYSGNTIYFGEGSWLTVV.

The chain is built from TRBV9 and TRBJ2-2, with D possibly TRBD1 on 6 matching bases. Germline V gene sequence: CDR1 SGDLS, CDR2 YYNGEE. The CDR3 contains 15 residues. Trimming shortened V by 0 bases and J by 5 bases, and 11 bases separated the two germline ends. In DNA, the CDR3 is TGTGCCAGCAGCGTAGGAGACAGGAGGACCGGGGAGCTGTTTTTT. Its translation: CASSVGDRRTGELFF.

V usage is TRBV11-2 and J usage is TRBJ2-5; TRBD1 aligns across 7 bases. Looked up from germline, CDR1 is SGHAT and CDR2 is FQNNGV. The CDR3 is 13 residues long. V was clipped by 4 bases and J by 8 bases; unmatched bases: 7. Written as DNA, the CDR3 is TGTGCCAGCAGCTCCCGCCAGGGGGTAACCCAGTACTTC. Its protein is CASSSRQGVTQYF.

The V and J genes are TRBV19 and TRBJ2-4; TRBD1 agrees at 7 bases. Trimming cost V 5 bases and J 0 bases; bases outside gene matches: 7. Germline V gene sequence: CDR1 LNHDA, CDR2 SQIVND (reference sequence). The CDR3 contains 16 residues. CDR3 residues: CASSGGQTPAKNIQYF. CDR3 bases: TGTGCCAGTAGTGGGGGACAGACCCCAGCCAAAAACATTCAGTACTTC.

V usage is TRBV4-2 and J usage is TRBJ2-2, with D possibly being TRBD2 (6 bases). Germline assignment: CDR1 LGHNA and CDR2 YNFKEQ. Trimming took 7 bases from V and 2 from J, leaving 11 bases between them. CDR3 length: 14 amino acids. The CDR3 DNA follows: TGTGCCAGCAATCGGGACTCTAACACCGGGGAGCTGTTTTTT. Protein sequence: CASNRDSNTGELFF.

This clone has only one observation. The CDR3: CASSIVAGTQPQHF. In nucleotides, the CDR3 is TGTGCCAGTAGTATAGTTGCGGGTACCCAGCCCCAGCATTTT. This chain connects TRBV19 to TRBJ1-5; D is ambiguous. Trimming cost V 1 base and J 7 bases, with 11 bases left between them. This CDR3 comprises 14 residues. In germline, CDR1 is LNHDA, CDR2 SQIVND (reference sequence).

This chain connects TRBV15 to TRBJ1-5, with TRBD1 matching over 9 bases. After removal of 5 bases from V and 2 bases from J, the junction contained 4 bases not matched to a gene. This CDR3 region has 15 residues. Germline CDR1 is LNHNV and CDR2 is YYDKDF (reference sequence). CDR3 region: CATSPTGGGNQPQHF. The CDR3 DNA is TGTGCCACCAGCCCGACAGGGGGAGGCAATCAGCCCCAGCATTTT.

This clone is deemed medium-sized. The chain has TRBV4-2 and TRBJ2-3; weak D call: TRBD2 (6 bases). Germline assignment: CDR1 LGHNA and CDR2 YNFKEQ. V lost 0 bases and J 4 bases, leaving 11 bases between the germline ends. The CDR3 is made up of 15 amino acids. CDR3 nucleotide sequence: TGTGCCAGCAGCCAAGAGCTAGGAGGGTCAGATACGCAGTATTTT. This codes for CASSQELGGSDTQYF.

The rearrangement joins TRBV5-5 to TRBJ2-3; unclear D gene. V was cut by 4 bases and J by 4 bases, with 13 bases left in between. The CDR3 runs 14 residues. CDR1 is SGHKS, CDR2 YYEKEE, per germline (reference sequence). The CDR3 coding sequence is TGTGCCAGCAGCCCCGCTTTACTGGCAGATACGCAGTATTTT. Residues: CASSPALLADTQYF.

The chain uses TRBV10-3 and TRBJ2-1; tentatively, D is TRBD2 (6 bases). The CDR3 contains 15 residues. The germline V gene encodes CDR1 ENHRY and CDR2 SYGVKD. Trimming shortened V by 4 bases and J by 2 bases, and 12 bases separated the two germline ends. This CDR3 is CAISGGGATYNEQFF. The CDR3 coding sequence is TGTGCCATCAGTGGTGGCGGGGCGACCTACAATGAGCAGTTCTTC.

This clone showed up just once. The chain carries TRBV11-2 and TRBJ2-1; 9 bases agree with TRBD1. Germline V lookup: CDR1 SGHAT, CDR2 FQNNGV. Germline trimming cut 2 bases from V and 5 bases from J; bases unmatched to any gene: 4. The CDR3 consists of 15 residues. The chain's CDR3 is CASSLSWTGDNEQFF. Here the CDR3 DNA reads TGTGCCAGCAGCTTATCGTGGACAGGGGACAATGAGCAGTTCTTC.